Listed below are T cell receptor beta chains from one sample, sequenced in a study of beta chain features in type 1 diabetes. Only in-frame clones appear in the TCRdb table, and some are missing; sequencing was by immunoSEQ multiplex PCR. The table includes 330,000 or so clones, roughly a fifth detected once. Sample: naive CD4+ T cells from blood. The receptors derive from a woman younger than 30 in good health. Each CDR3 is given with its conserved first and last residue. D genes are given only for firm matches. Clone size is not always given. Where it is, it says once, few, many or a class for expanded clones.

d_call j_call v_call clone_size cdr3_nt cdr3_aa
- TRBJ2-2 TRBV28 - TGTGCCAGCAGCGCGATTCTAACAGGGATTGGGGAGCTGTTTTTT CASSAILTGIGELFF
TRBD1 TRBJ1-5 TRBV18 - TGTGCCAGCTCACGCGGGACAGGGGGCAATCAGCCCCAGCATTTT CASSRGTGGNQPQHF
- TRBJ2-5 TRBV2 - TGTGCCAGCAGTGTCTACGAGACCCAGTACTTC CASSVYETQYF
TRBD1 TRBJ2-7 TRBV30 - TGTGCCTGGAGTGTCAGGGGACAGTGGGGCCGGGAGCAGTACTTC CAWSVRGQWGREQYF
- TRBJ1-6 TRBV29-1 few TGCAGCGTTGAAGCGTCCTCGGGTTCACCCCTCCACTTT CSVEASSGSPLHF
TRBD1 TRBJ2-5 TRBV29-1 few TGCAGCGTTGCACAGGGGGCCAAAGAGACCCAGTACTTC CSVAQGAKETQYF
TRBD2 TRBJ2-7 TRBV4-1 - TGCGCCAGCAGCCAAATCCAGCGGGATTACGAGCAGTACTTC CASSQIQRDYEQYF
TRBD1 TRBJ2-5 TRBV5-1 few TGCGCCAGCAGCTTGGTTCCAGGGGGCTCGGAGACCCAGTACTTC CASSLVPGGSETQYF
- TRBJ2-5 TRBV5-4 few TGTGCCAGCAGCCGCGGACAAACTCAAGAGACCCAGTACTTC CASSRGQTQETQYF
- TRBJ2-4 TRBV14 - TGTGCCAGCAGCCCCGGTAAAGCGCAGTACTTC CASSPGKAQYF
- TRBJ2-5 TRBV7-8 once TGTGCCAGCAGCCCCCCGCGGAACCGGGAGACCCAGTACTTC CASSPPRNRETQYF
- TRBJ2-5 TRBV7-2 - TGTGCCAGCAGCTTACAGGGCCAAGAGACCCAGTACTTC CASSLQGQETQYF
- TRBJ2-1 TRBV18 - TGTGCCAGCTCAGAATTGGCAGGGGCTGGCGGGCAGTTCTTC CASSELAGAGGQFF
- TRBJ2-6 TRBV7-9 few TGTGCCAGTGGTTCAGGGTCTGGGGCCAACGTCCTGACTTTC CASGSGSGANVLTF
- TRBJ2-2 TRBV11-3 few TGTGCCAGCAGCCTGGGACAGAACACCGGGGAGCTGTTTTTT CASSLGQNTGELFF
TRBD2 TRBJ2-3 TRBV4-2 - TGTGCCAGCAGCCAAGCGGGAAGCGGGGGGGCCGGCCCAGATACGCAGTATTTT CASSQAGSGGAGPDTQYF
- TRBJ2-7 TRBV30 - TGTGCCTGGAGTACCCTAGGGCAGGGCAAAAACGAGCAGTACTTC CAWSTLGQGKNEQYF
TRBD2 TRBJ2-3 TRBV29-1 - TGCAGCGAATTAGCGGGAGGGACAGATACGCAGTATTTT CSELAGGTDTQYF
TRBD2 TRBJ2-7 TRBV4-1 - TGCGCCAGCAGCTTGGTGGCTAGCGGGGGGGCGGACTACGAGCAGTACTTC CASSLVASGGADYEQYF
TRBD2 TRBJ2-5 TRBV10-3 few TGTGCCATCAGGACTAGCGACCAAGAGACCCAGTACTTC CAIRTSDQETQYF
- TRBJ2-3 TRBV7-8 - TGTGCCAGCAGCTTAGGGTTCTTTGCGGGGCCCACAGATACGCAGTATTTT CASSLGFFAGPTDTQYF
TRBD2 TRBJ2-3 TRBV5-4 - TGTGCCAGCAGCCCTGCTAGCGGGGGGACAGATACGCAGTATTTT CASSPASGGTDTQYF
- TRBJ2-1 TRBV7-3 few TGTGCCAGCAGCCCTGGCCGGGGCTACAATGAGCAGTTCTTC CASSPGRGYNEQFF
TRBD2 TRBJ2-5 TRBV29-1 few TGCAGCGTTGAAGATAAATCGGGGGGAGAGACCCAGTACTTC CSVEDKSGGETQYF
- TRBJ2-5 TRBV2 few TGTGCCAGCAGTATTGAGTACCAAGAGACCCAGTACTTC CASSIEYQETQYF
- TRBJ1-1 TRBV11-2 - TGTGCCAGCAGCTTAGGTCGGGGGACTGAAGCTTTCTTT CASSLGRGTEAFF
TRBD2 TRBJ2-7 TRBV5-4 - TGTGCCAGCAGCCTAGCGGGAGGGCCCAACGAGCAGTACTTC CASSLAGGPNEQYF
- TRBJ2-4 TRBV7-8 - TGTGCCAGCAGCAATAGGACGGGGAGAAACATTCAGTACTTC CASSNRTGRNIQYF
- TRBJ2-3 TRBV20-1 - TGCAGTGCGAGGCTCACAGATACGCAGTATTTT CSARLTDTQYF
- TRBJ2-7 TRBV9 - TGTGCCAGCAGCCCAGGACAACGACCCTACGAGCAGTACTTC CASSPGQRPYEQYF
- TRBJ1-4 TRBV4-3 few TGCGCCAGCAGCCCGACTGGGGGAGGAACTAATGAAAAACTGTTTTTT CASSPTGGGTNEKLFF
- TRBJ1-2 TRBV10-3 - TGTGCCATCAGTGCAGTCACAGTTACCTCTACTGGCTACACCTTC CAISAVTVTSTGYTF
TRBD1 TRBJ1-2 TRBV14 - TGTGCCAGCAGCTCCACCCTTAGGACAGGCCTCTTGGATGGCTACACCTTC CASSSTLRTGLLDGYTF
TRBD1 TRBJ2-7 TRBV9 - TGTGCCAGCAGCGTAGCGGAACAGGGGGGCGACGAGCAGTACTTC CASSVAEQGGDEQYF
- TRBJ1-1 TRBV19 - TGTGCCAGTAACGTGGACAGGAACACTGAAGCTTTCTTT CASNVDRNTEAFF
- TRBJ2-5 TRBV5-1 - TGCGCCAGCAGCCAGACACGCCCCGATAGGGAGACCCAGTACTTC CASSQTRPDRETQYF
TRBD2 TRBJ2-7 TRBV7-6 - TGTGCCAGCAGCCCCGGGAGGGTCTACGAGCAGTACTTC CASSPGRVYEQYF
TRBD2 TRBJ2-1 TRBV5-1 - TGCGCCAGCAGCTTGCTAGCGGCAGGAGGGGATGAGCAGTTCTTC CASSLLAAGGDEQFF
- TRBJ1-5 TRBV7-2 few TGTGCCAGCAACAGTGGGTGGCCGGGGAGCAATCAGCCCCAGCATTTT CASNSGWPGSNQPQHF